These T cell receptor beta chains were read from a single sample in a study of shared clonotypes between healthy human individuals. Method: immunoSEQ multiplex PCR; TCRdb's copy keeps in-frame clones and lacks some. The sample comprises about 1.5 million clones, nearly 99% of which are singletons, and roughly 0.4% rests with the top ten. Sequenced: naive CD4+ T cells sorted from blood. The receptors here all came from a man aged 25 to 40 in good health. Both conserved end residues are part of each CDR3. D genes are given only for firm matches. Only some rows state a clone size, as once, few, many or a class for expanded clones.

>-|TRBJ1-5|13|TRBV7-9|-
TGTGCCAGCAGCTTAGCTGGGGCCCAGCCCCAGCATTTT
CASSLAGAQPQHF
>-|TRBJ2-7|10|TRBV6-1|-
TGTGCCACCCTAAGAGGCGAGCAGTACTTC
CATLRGEQYF
>-|TRBJ2-1|15|TRBV5-5|-
TGTGCCAGCAGCTTGGGGGTTCGGCCAGGCGATGAGCAGTTCTTC
CASSLGVRPGDEQFF
>-|TRBJ2-1|16|TRBV27|-
TGTGCCAGCAGTTTAATAGCCGAGACGAAGGGGGATGAGCAGTTCTTC
CASSLIAETKGDEQFF
>-|TRBJ1-5|16|TRBV28|TRBD1
TGTGCCAGCAGTCCCGGAGACAGGGCCGGCAATCAGCCCCAGCATTTT
CASSPGDRAGNQPQHF
>-|TRBJ1-2|15|TRBV7-8|-
TGTGCCAGCAGCTTCGACACTTTTATAGGACATGGCTACACCTTC
CASSFDTFIGHGYTF
>-|TRBJ2-7|13|TRBV30|-
TGTGCCTGGAGTGTAGGCGGACCCTACGAGCAGTACTTC
CAWSVGGPYEQYF
>-|TRBJ1-4|13|TRBV29-1|-
TGCAGCGTTGGGCCTGCAACTAATGAAAAACTGTTTTTT
CSVGPATNEKLFF
>-|TRBJ2-7|15|TRBV11-2|TRBD2
TGTGCCAGCAGACCAACTAGCGGGAGTCTTTACGAGCAGTACTTC
CASRPTSGSLYEQYF
>once|TRBJ1-4|13|TRBV5-6|-
TGTGCCAGCAGCTCGAACAGGGCGGAAAAACTGTTTTTT
CASSSNRAEKLFF
>-|TRBJ2-6|20|TRBV11-3|-
TGTGCCAGCAGCCCCCCCTTCTGGGAACGTATATCCTCTGGGGCCAACGTCCTGACTTTC
CASSPPFWERISSGANVLTF
>-|TRBJ2-7|15|TRBV5-4|TRBD1
TGTGCCAGCAGCAAAGGGACAGCCCGGAACTACGAGCAGTACTTC
CASSKGTARNYEQYF
>-|TRBJ2-1|13|TRBV5-4|-
TGTGCCAGCAGCGAGGAAACCTACAATGAGCAGTTCTTC
CASSEETYNEQFF
>once|TRBJ2-7|14|TRBV7-2|-
TGTGCCAGCACCCCCGGGCCCCCGACCTACGAGCAGTACTTC
CASTPGPPTYEQYF
>-|TRBJ1-2|16|TRBV7-9|TRBD1
TGTGCCAGCAGCCCAACTCTGGACAGGGCGAACTATGGCTACACCTTC
CASSPTLDRANYGYTF
>-|TRBJ1-1|15|TRBV5-1|-
TGCGCCAGCAGTAGTGGACAGACCCAGAACACTGAAGCTTTCTTT
CASSSGQTQNTEAFF
>-|TRBJ1-5|15|TRBV6-1|-
TGTGCCAGCAGTGAAGCCCTGGGGAGCAATCAGCCCCAGCATTTT
CASSEALGSNQPQHF
>-|TRBJ2-5|15|TRBV5-5|-
TGTGCCAGCAGTCCGGGGGCAGGGGCCTTCGGAACCCAGTACTTC
CASSPGAGAFGTQYF
>-|TRBJ2-5|14|TRBV5-1|TRBD1
TGCGCCAGCGGGGGACAGGGAATGTCGGAGACCCAGTACTTC
CASGGQGMSETQYF
>-|TRBJ2-1|13|TRBV2|-
TGTGCCAGCAGAAAAGCAGATTACAATGAGCAGTTCTTC
CASRKADYNEQFF
>-|TRBJ2-5|14|TRBV29-1|-
TGCAGCGTTGCCCAAAACGGGGGCGGAGAGACCCAGTACTTC
CSVAQNGGGETQYF
>-|TRBJ2-5|12|TRBV4-1|-
TGCGCCAGCAGCGCAAATCCTGAGACCCAGTACTTC
CASSANPETQYF
>-|TRBJ2-7|13|TRBV5-6|-
TGTGCCAGCAGCTTGGGGTCAAGACCAGGGCAGTACTTC
CASSLGSRPGQYF
>-|TRBJ2-1|16|TRBV7-2|TRBD1
TGTGCCAGCAGCTTAAGGTTCGGACAGGGTAAAAATGAGCAGTTCTTC
CASSLRFGQGKNEQFF
>-|TRBJ1-2|11|TRBV30|TRBD1
TGTGCCTTCGACAGGGATGGTGGCTACACCTTC
CAFDRDGGYTF
>-|TRBJ2-1|19|TRBV7-6|TRBD2
TGTGCCAGCAGCTACGAGGGACTAGCGGGAGCTGGAGGCTACAATGAGCAGTTCTTC
CASSYEGLAGAGGYNEQFF
>-|TRBJ2-3|16|TRBV30|TRBD2
TGTGCCTGGCGAAATCTGGGGAGCGGGACTCTCGGTACGCAGTATTTT
CAWRNLGSGTLGTQYF
>-|TRBJ1-1|11|TRBV20-1|-
TGCAGCGGGCTGGGGAACACTGAAGCTTTCTTT
CSGLGNTEAFF
>-|TRBJ2-3|15|TRBV9|TRBD2
TGTGCCAGCAGCGCCCGGACTAGCAGCACAGATACGCAGTATTTT
CASSARTSSTDTQYF
>-|TRBJ2-7|17|TRBV4-2|TRBD1
TGTGCCAGCAGCCAAGATAGTCTCCGGACAGGGCCCTACGAGCAGTACTTC
CASSQDSLRTGPYEQYF
>-|TRBJ2-1|15|TRBV7-8|-
TGTGCCAGCACCCTCCTAGAGGGAGGCTACAATGAGCAGTTCTTC
CASTLLEGGYNEQFF
>-|TRBJ2-7|13|TRBV6-1|TRBD1
TGTGCCAGCACCACCGGGACAGGGGACGAGCAGTACTTC
CASTTGTGDEQYF
>-|TRBJ2-3|14|TRBV5-4|-
TGTGCCAGCACGCAGTTGGGAGCGCTAGATACGCAGTATTTT
CASTQLGALDTQYF
>-|TRBJ2-7|14|TRBV5-1|-
TGCGCCAGCAGCCCCCGGTCTAGTCAGTCCGAGCAGTACTTC
CASSPRSSQSEQYF
>once|TRBJ2-2|17|TRBV18|TRBD2
TGTGCCAGCTCACCATTATCAGCGGGGACGAACACCGGGGAGCTGTTTTTT
CASSPLSAGTNTGELFF
>-|TRBJ2-2|16|TRBV5-1|-
TGCGCCAGCAGCTTGAAATGGGGCGGGAACACCGGGGAGCTGTTTTTT
CASSLKWGGNTGELFF
>-|TRBJ1-1|14|TRBV19|-
TGTGCCAGTAGAAGTCAGGGAGGGAACACTGAAGCTTTCTTT
CASRSQGGNTEAFF